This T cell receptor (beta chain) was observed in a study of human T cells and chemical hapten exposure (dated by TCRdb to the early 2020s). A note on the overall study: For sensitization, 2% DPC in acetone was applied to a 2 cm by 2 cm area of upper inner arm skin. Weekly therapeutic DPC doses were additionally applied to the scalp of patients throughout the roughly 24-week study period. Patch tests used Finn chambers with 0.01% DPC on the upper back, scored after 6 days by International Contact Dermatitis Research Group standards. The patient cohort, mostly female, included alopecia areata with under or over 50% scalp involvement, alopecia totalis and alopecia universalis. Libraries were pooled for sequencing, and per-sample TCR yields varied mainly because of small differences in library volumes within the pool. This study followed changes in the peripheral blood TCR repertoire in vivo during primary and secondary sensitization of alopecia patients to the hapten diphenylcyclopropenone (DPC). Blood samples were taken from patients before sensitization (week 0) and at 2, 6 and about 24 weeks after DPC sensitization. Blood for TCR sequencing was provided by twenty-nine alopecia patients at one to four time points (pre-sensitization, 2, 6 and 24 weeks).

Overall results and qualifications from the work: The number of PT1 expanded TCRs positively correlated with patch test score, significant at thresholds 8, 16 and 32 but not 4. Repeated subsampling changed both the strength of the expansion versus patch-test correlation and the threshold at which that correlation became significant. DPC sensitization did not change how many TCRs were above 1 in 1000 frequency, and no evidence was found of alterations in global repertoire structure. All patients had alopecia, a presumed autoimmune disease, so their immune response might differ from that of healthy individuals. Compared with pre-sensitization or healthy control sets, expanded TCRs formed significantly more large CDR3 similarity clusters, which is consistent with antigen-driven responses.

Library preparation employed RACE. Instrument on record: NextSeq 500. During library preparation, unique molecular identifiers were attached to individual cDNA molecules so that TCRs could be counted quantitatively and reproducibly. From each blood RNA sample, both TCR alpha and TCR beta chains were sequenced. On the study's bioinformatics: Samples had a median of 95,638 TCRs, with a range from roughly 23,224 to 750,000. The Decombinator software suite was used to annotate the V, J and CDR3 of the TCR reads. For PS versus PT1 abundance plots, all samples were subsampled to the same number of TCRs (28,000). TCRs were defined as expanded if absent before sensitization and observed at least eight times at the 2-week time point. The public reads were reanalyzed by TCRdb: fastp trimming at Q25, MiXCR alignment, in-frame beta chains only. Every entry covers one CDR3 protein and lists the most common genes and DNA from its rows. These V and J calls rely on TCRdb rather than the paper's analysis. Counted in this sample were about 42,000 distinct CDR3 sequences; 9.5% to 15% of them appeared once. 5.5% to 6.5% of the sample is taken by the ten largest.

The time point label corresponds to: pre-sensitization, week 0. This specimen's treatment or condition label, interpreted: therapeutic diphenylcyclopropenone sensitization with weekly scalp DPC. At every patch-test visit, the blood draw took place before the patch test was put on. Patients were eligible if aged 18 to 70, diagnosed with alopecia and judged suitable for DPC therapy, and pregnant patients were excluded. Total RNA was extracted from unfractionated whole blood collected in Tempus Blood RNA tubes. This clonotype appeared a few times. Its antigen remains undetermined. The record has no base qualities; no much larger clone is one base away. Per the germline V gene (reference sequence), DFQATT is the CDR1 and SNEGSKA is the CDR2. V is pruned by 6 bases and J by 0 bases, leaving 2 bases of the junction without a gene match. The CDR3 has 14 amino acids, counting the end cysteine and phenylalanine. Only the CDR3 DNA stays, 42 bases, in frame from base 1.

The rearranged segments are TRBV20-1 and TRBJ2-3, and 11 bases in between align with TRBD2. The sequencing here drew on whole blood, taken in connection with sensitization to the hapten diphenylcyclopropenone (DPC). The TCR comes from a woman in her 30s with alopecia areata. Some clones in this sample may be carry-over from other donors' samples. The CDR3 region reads CSAWTSGSTDTQYF. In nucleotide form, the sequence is TGCAGTGCGTGGACTAGCGGGAGCACAGATACGCAGTATTTT.